The 8 T cell receptor beta chains below were found in one sample sequenced in a study of T-cell memory formation after mild COVID-19. MiXCR, applied by TCRdb to the 5' RACE reads, yields one record per CDR3 protein. The repertoire has under 250,000 distinct CDR3 sequences, 15% of them found once; the top ten carry over 2%. The source material was PBMCs or a T cell subset sorted from them (not recorded which). These receptors were collected from an adult woman who had mild COVID-19 (a few samples of this study predate the infection). Cell type and time point are not known.

This clonotype was counted only a few times. V usage is TRBV6-2 or TRBV6-3 and J usage is TRBJ2-3; perhaps TRBD2 as D (6 bases). The V and J ends lost 2 bases and 1 base respectively, with 22 bases between them. This CDR3 contains 19 residues. CDR1 is MNHEY and CDR2 is SVGEGT in the germline V gene. CDR3 coding DNA: TGTGCCAGCAGTTACGGTCTTGGCGGGGCAACGGGCGGCACAGATACGCAGTATTTT. Protein product: CASSYGLGGATGGTDTQYF.

This clonotype was recorded at least ten times. Here the CDR3 reads CASSYHTGGEITNEKLFF. DNA for the CDR3: TGCGCCAGCAGCTACCATACAGGGGGCGAAATTACTAATGAAAAACTGTTTTTT. The chain employs TRBV5-1 and TRBJ1-4, with 9 nucleotides matching TRBD1. V dropped 3 bases and J dropped 2; count of bases not matched to a gene: 11. This CDR3 spans 18 amino acids. Germline CDR1 reads SGHRS; CDR2 reads YFSETQ.

For the CDR3, the DNA is TGTGCCAGCAGCGAGGGACTACAAGAGACCCAGTACTTC. Protein: CASSEGLQETQYF. The chain joins TRBV11-2 to TRBJ2-5; TRBD2 matches at 7 bases. CDR3 size: 13 residues. V was pared by 5 bases and J by 2 bases, with 2 bases of the junction left unmatched. The V gene's germline CDR1 is SGHAT and CDR2 FQNNGV.

Only a few counts were recorded for this clonotype. The chain joins TRBV5-5 to TRBJ1-6; weak D call: TRBD1 (5 bases). In germline, CDR1 is SGHKS, CDR2 YYEKEE (reference sequence). The CDR3 totals 14 residues. V lost 5 bases, J lost 9 bases, and 15 bases lay in between. CDR3 region: CASSQGPVRSPLHF. DNA for the CDR3: TGTGCCAGCAGTCAGGGCCCTGTTCGTTCACCCCTCCACTTT.

V usage is TRBV6-6 and J usage is TRBJ2-1; 7 bases are shared with TRBD2. The CDR3 length is 15 residues. After removal of 5 bases from V and 3 bases from J, the junction contained 7 bases not matched to a gene. Germline lookup yields CDR1 MNHNY and CDR2 SVGAGI (reference sequence). The CDR3 coding sequence is TGTGCCAGCAGTCCCCGGTGGGGGGGCTACAATGAGCAGTTCTTC. Encoded protein: CASSPRWGGYNEQFF.

The chain uses TRBV24-1 and TRBJ2-5; the D call may be TRBD1 or TRBD2 (5 bases each). Trimming pared 0 bases from V and 5 bases from J, leaving 12 bases between. CDR3 length: 15 residues. CDR1 and CDR2 from the germline V gene are KGHDR and SFDVKD. DNA of the CDR3: TGTGCCACCAGTGATTTGCAGGGACCTGCCGAGACCCAGTACTTC. As protein: CATSDLQGPAETQYF.

This clonotype came up a few times. This chain uses TRBV20-1 with TRBJ2-3; 7 nucleotides line up with TRBD2. In germline, CDR1 is DFQATT, CDR2 SNEGSKA (reference sequence). The CDR3 length is 16 residues. J gave up 3 bases and V 6 bases, and 15 bases lay outside the gene matches. The CDR3 is CSATAASGVGTDTQYF. The DNA for the CDR3 is TGCAGTGCAACTGCCGCTAGCGGCGTAGGAACAGATACGCAGTATTTT.

This clonotype was found a few times. The V call is TRBV19, the J call TRBJ1-6, with D possibly matching TRBD1 (5 bases). The CDR3 loop spans 14 amino acids. Looked up from germline, CDR1 is LNHDA and CDR2 is SQIVND (reference sequence). The germline V and J ends were trimmed by 5 bases and 10 bases, with 15 bases remaining between them. The CDR3 DNA reads as TGTGCCAGTAGTTCCAGCTTCAGGGACTCACCCCTCCACTTT. It codes for CASSSSFRDSPLHF.